The 16 T cell receptor beta chains given below trace back to one sample, sequenced in a study of shared clonotypes between healthy human individuals. Clones were sequenced by immunoSEQ multiplex PCR, and TCRdb holds only the in-frame ones, with some missing. This sample has some 96,000 clones, with around 47% found just once. The sequencing input was PBMCs. These receptors were collected from a woman in her thirties or forties in good health. Some clones in this sample may be carry-over from other donors' samples.

The rearrangement joins TRBV7-8 to TRBJ2-3; 11 bases are a match to TRBD2. With 5 bases clipped from V and 5 bases from J, the junction kept 9 bases outside the gene matches. Germline CDR1 is SGHVS and CDR2 is FQNEAQ. The CDR3 spans 16 residues. CDR3 residues: CASSPFSGRAQDTQYF. The CDR3 DNA follows: TGTGCCAGCAGCCCATTTAGCGGGAGGGCCCAAGATACGCAGTATTTT.

The V and J genes are TRBV28 and TRBJ2-7, with 10 nucleotides matching TRBD2. Germline V lookup: CDR1 MDHEN, CDR2 SYDVKM. The CDR3 has 14 residues. After removal of 5 bases from V and 2 bases from J, the junction contained 3 bases not matched to a gene. In nucleotides, the CDR3 is TGTGCCAGCAGTCCAGGGACTAGCGCCTACGAGCAGTACTTC. Its protein product is CASSPGTSAYEQYF.

A remark on this clone: This clone may be a read error of a much larger clone one base away. The same CDR3 can be traced to other DNA sequences in this sample. This sequence joins TRBV30 and TRBJ1-3, with D possibly being TRBD1 (6 bases). CDR1 is GTSNPN and CDR2 is SVGIG in the germline V gene (reference sequence). The CDR3 contains 16 residues. Here the CDR3 reads CAWSVPGGHSGNTIYF. The CDR3 DNA is TGCGCCTGGAGTGTACCTGGGGGACACTCTGGAAACACCATATATTTT.

This clone was seen a handful of times. The chain links TRBV18 to TRBJ1-4, with D perhaps TRBD1 (5 bases). V lost 6 bases and J 6 bases, leaving 11 bases between the germline ends. The CDR3 is 13 residues long. The germline CDR1 and CDR2 sequences are KGHSH and LQKENI. The DNA for the CDR3 is TGTGCCAGCTCGATGGGGCGAGATGAAAAACTGTTTTTT. It specifies CASSMGRDEKLFF.

This clone was observed at least ten times. The chain carries TRBV30 and TRBJ1-5; 12 bases align to TRBD1. This CDR3 contains 17 residues. V lost 1 base, J lost 6 bases, and 10 bases stayed unmatched. In germline, CDR1 is GTSNPN, CDR2 SVGIG (reference sequence). DNA for the CDR3: TGTGCCTGGAGTGCCCTCGGGGGACAGGGGGCGAGTCAGCCCCAGCATTTT. Residues: CAWSALGGQGASQPQHF.

This clone came up many times. The V gene is TRBV30, the J gene TRBJ1-5; D ambiguous. The V gene's germline CDR1 is GTSNPN and CDR2 SVGIG (reference sequence). The CDR3 is 13 residues long. Trimming pared 3 bases from V and 2 bases from J, leaving 8 bases between. CDR3 bases: TGTGCCTGGAGAGGGTGGGGCAATCAGCCCCAGCATTTT. As protein: CAWRGWGNQPQHF. Supplemented by reference TRBV30 and TRBJ1-5, the full variable domain reads SQTIHQWPATLVQPVGSPLSLECTVEGTSNPNLYWYRQAAGRGLQLLFYSVGIGQISSEVPQNLSASRPQDRQFILSSKKLLLSDSGFYLCAWRGWGNQPQHFGDGTRLSIL.

The genes are TRBV7-9 and TRBJ1-5; 11 positions agree with TRBD1. The junction had 6 bases not matched to a gene; V was cut back by 5 bases and J by 6 bases. The CDR3 covers 15 residues. The germline gives CDR1 SEHNR, CDR2 FQNEAQ (reference sequence). The CDR3: CASSAPGQGVQPQHF. Written as DNA, the CDR3 is TGTGCCAGCAGCGCGCCGGGACAGGGGGTTCAGCCCCAGCATTTT.

CDR3 DNA sequence: TGTGCCAGCAGCCAAGAATGGGGGTCCTACGAGCAGTACTTC. Translating it yields CASSQEWGSYEQYF. This sequence joins TRBV14 and TRBJ2-7; D may correspond to TRBD1 or TRBD2 (5 bases each). This CDR3 spans 14 amino acids. From germline, CDR1 is SGHDN and CDR2 FVKESK. V shed 0 bases and J shed 1 base, with 7 bases lying between them.

This clone was seen repeatedly, ten times or more. This chain joins TRBV10-3 and TRBJ2-7; 8 nucleotides agree with TRBD1. With 7 bases clipped from V and 12 bases from J, the junction kept 17 bases outside the gene matches. The CDR3 runs 14 residues. Germline CDR1 ENHRY, CDR2 SYGVKD. As DNA, the CDR3 is TGTGCCATCAAACGGACAGGGAGAGACGTAGTGCTGTACTTC. Its translation: CAIKRTGRDVVLYF.

A few counts support this clone. The chain has TRBV2 and TRBJ2-7, with 9 bases lining up with TRBD1. V shed 6 bases, J shed 4 bases, and the junction held 4 bases outside the gene matches. Germline V gene data show CDR1 as SNHLY and CDR2 as FYNNEI. This CDR3 has 13 residues. The DNA of the CDR3 is TGTGCCAGCAGGGGGACAGGGCAATACGAGCAGTACTTC. It encodes CASRGTGQYEQYF.

As for this clone: A much larger clone is a single base away; this may be a read error. J is TRBJ2-1 and V is TRBV7-9; 7 nucleotides align to TRBD1. The CDR3 is 13 residues long. Germline-derived CDR1 and CDR2 are SEHNR and FQNEAQ (reference sequence). Trimming at V came to 5 bases and at J to 5 bases, leaving 3 bases not matched to a gene. Here the CDR3 reads CASSAGTDNEQFF. For the CDR3, the DNA is TGTGCCAGCAGCGCCGGGACAGACAATGAGCAGTTCTTC. The full variable domain, completed using reference TRBV7-9 and TRBJ2-1, is DTGVSQNPRHKITKRGQNVTFRCDPISEHNRLYWYRQTLGQGPEFLTYFQNEAQLEKSRLLSDRFSAERPKGSFSTLEIQRTEQGDSAMYLCASSAGTDNEQFFGPGTRLTVL.

This clone has just a few counts. The likely explanation is a read error, given a far larger clone one base away. This chain links TRBV30 with TRBJ1-1; 9 nucleotides agree with TRBD1. The V segment lost 8 bases and the J segment 6 bases; nucleotides outside the gene matches: 10. The CDR3 totals 13 residues. Germline V gives CDR1 GTSNPN, CDR2 SVGIG (reference sequence). CDR3 bases: TGTGCCCGAAACGCACAGGGGGCGCCTGAAGCTTTCTTT. Translated: CARNAQGAPEAFF. The full variable domain, rest sourced from reference TRBV30 and TRBJ1-1, is SQTIHQWPATLVQPVGSPLSLECTVEGTSNPNLYWYRQAAGRGLQLLFYSVGIGQISSEVPQNLSASRPQDRQFILSSKKLLLSDSGFYLCARNAQGAPEAFFGQGTRLTVV.

This clone was counted only a few times. The chain employs TRBV5-6 and TRBJ2-3; 11 bases match TRBD2. Losses at the gene ends were 4 bases for V and 1 base for J; bases not matched to a gene: 8. The CDR3 is 17 residues long. CDR1 SGHDT and CDR2 YYEEEE come from the germline V gene. The CDR3 loop is CASSELLAGDGTDTQYF. The CDR3 DNA is TGTGCCAGCAGCGAGCTACTAGCGGGAGATGGCACAGATACGCAGTATTTT.

Comment on this clone: It is likely a read error: a sequence one base away is far more abundant. This chain uses TRBV5-6 with TRBJ2-5, with a possible D match to TRBD1 (6 bases). Germline assignment: CDR1 SGHDT and CDR2 YYEEEE. The CDR3 is 13 residues long. V lost 0 bases to trimming and J lost 9 bases, with 12 bases between them. The CDR3 nucleotides read TGTGCCAGCAGCTTGGTTAGTGAGGGGGCCCAGTACTTC. Protein: CASSLVSEGAQYF.

This clone was seen only a few times. This rearrangement joins TRBV28 to TRBJ2-7; 13 nucleotides line up with TRBD2. Trimming cost V 5 bases and J 6 bases; bases outside gene matches: 1. Germline-derived CDR1 and CDR2 are MDHEN and SYDVKM. This CDR3 is built from 13 residues. The CDR3 loop is CASSRTSGSEQYF. Here the CDR3 DNA reads TGTGCCAGCAGTCGGACTAGCGGGAGCGAGCAGTACTTC.

This clone came up a few times. The V call is TRBV27, the J call TRBJ2-3, with a tentative D call TRBD2 (5 bases). V lost 3 bases and J 4 bases, leaving 17 bases between the germline ends. From germline, CDR1 is MNHEY and CDR2 SMNVEV (reference sequence). This CDR3 is 16 amino acids long. CDR3 DNA sequence: TGTGCCAGCAGTTTGCCGCCTAGCCATCCCCCAGATACGCAGTATTTT. The encoded protein is CASSLPPSHPPDTQYF.